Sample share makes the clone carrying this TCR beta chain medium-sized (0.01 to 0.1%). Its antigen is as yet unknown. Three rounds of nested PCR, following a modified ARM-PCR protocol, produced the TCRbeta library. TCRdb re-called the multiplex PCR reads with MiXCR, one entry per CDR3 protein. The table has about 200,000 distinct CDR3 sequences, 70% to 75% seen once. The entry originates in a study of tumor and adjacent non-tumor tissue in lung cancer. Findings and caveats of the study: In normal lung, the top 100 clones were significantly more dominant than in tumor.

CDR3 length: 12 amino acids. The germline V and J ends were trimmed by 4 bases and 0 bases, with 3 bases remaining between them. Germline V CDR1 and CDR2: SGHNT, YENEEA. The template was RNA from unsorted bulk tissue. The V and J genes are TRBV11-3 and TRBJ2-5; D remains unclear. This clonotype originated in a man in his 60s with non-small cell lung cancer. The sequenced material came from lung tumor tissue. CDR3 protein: CASSSHQETQYF. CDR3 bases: TGTGCCAGCAGCTCGCACCAAGAGACCCAGTACTTC.